This section outlines one TCR beta chain sequence together with its context. Germline assignment: CDR1 SGHRS and CDR2 YFSETQ. The CDR3 is 15 residues long. Losses at the gene ends were 2 bases for V and 5 bases for J; bases not matched to a gene: 4. This sample is drawn from a study of blood T cell repertoires in COVID-19. On the study more broadly: The samples span acute and convalescent COVID-19 from the United States, Italy and Spain. From T cells, B-cell-depleted T cells, or PBMCs came the material, which was cDNA or gDNA.

Authors' data handling: Amplified reference gene primers provided the basis for estimating nucleated cell counts. The table came from immunoSEQ multiplex PCR; TCRdb's copy has only in-frame clones and leaves some out. The V and J calls and clone size were taken over from that table, and D and trimming were inferred from the DNA. In the table there are about 150,000 clones, about 85% of which are singletons. The chain joins TRBV5-1 to TRBJ2-2; 9 bases fit TRBD1. Sequenced input: peripheral blood. The clonotype comes from an older man who had recovered from COVID-19. Written as DNA, the CDR3 is TGCGCCAGCAGCTTACAGGGGGCTCGGACCGGGGAGCTGTTTTTT. Its protein is CASSLQGARTGELFF.